A selection of T cell receptor beta chains follows, all from one sample in a study of spatial heterogeneity in lung cancer. TCRdb used MiXCR to reprocess the 5' RACE reads, holding one entry per CDR3 protein. The table includes 82,000 or so distinct CDR3 sequences, around 12% detected once. The sequenced sample was PBMCs, obtained at surgery. These receptors were taken from a male donor with early-stage non-small cell lung cancer. The CDR3 runs from the conserved cysteine through the conserved F or W. The D gene is left open where the match is weak. Clone sizes are given selectively: once, few, many, or a class where the clone is expanded.

clone size: NA
V gene: TRBV6-6
J gene: TRBJ1-6
D gene: TRBD1
CDR3 DNA: TGTGCCAGCAAGCCAGGACAGGGGGATTCACCCCTCCACTTT
CDR3 protein: CASKPGQGDSPLHF

clone size: few
V gene: TRBV20-1
J gene: TRBJ2-1
D gene: TRBD2
CDR3 DNA: TGCAGTGTTCCCACCGGGACTAGCGGGAAGTGGAGCTACAATGAGCAGTTCTTC
CDR3 protein: CSVPTGTSGKWSYNEQFF

clone size: many
V gene: TRBV9
J gene: TRBJ1-1
D gene: NA
CDR3 DNA: TGTGCCAGCAGCGACCCCTTGAACACTGAAGCTTTCTTT
CDR3 protein: CASSDPLNTEAFF

clone size: many
V gene: TRBV11-2
J gene: TRBJ2-2
D gene: TRBD1
CDR3 DNA: TGTGCCAGCAGCTTAACCGGACAGGCGAACACCGGGGAGCTGTTTTTT
CDR3 protein: CASSLTGQANTGELFF

clone size: NA
V gene: TRBV7-3
J gene: TRBJ2-7
D gene: NA
CDR3 DNA: TGTGCCAGCAGCTATGGACCCCGCTACGAGCAGTACTTC
CDR3 protein: CASSYGPRYEQYF

clone size: NA
V gene: TRBV2
J gene: TRBJ2-5
D gene: NA
CDR3 DNA: TGTGCCAGCAGTCAACCTGAGGGGGAGCCTTTCCAAGAGACCCAGTACTTC
CDR3 protein: CASSQPEGEPFQETQYF

clone size: few
V gene: TRBV20-1
J gene: TRBJ1-6
D gene: NA
CDR3 DNA: TGCAGTGCTAGAGGACAGATAACCTATAATTCACCCCTCCACTTT
CDR3 protein: CSARGQITYNSPLHF

clone size: NA
V gene: TRBV13
J gene: TRBJ2-7
D gene: TRBD2
CDR3 DNA: TGTGCCAGCAGCTCCTGGGGGACTAGCTCCTACGAGCAGTACTTC
CDR3 protein: CASSSWGTSSYEQYF

clone size: few
V gene: TRBV23-1
J gene: TRBJ2-7
D gene: NA
CDR3 DNA: TGCGCCAGCACCCAGGGGTTCGGGGACTCGTGGACCTACGAGCAGTACTTC
CDR3 protein: CASTQGFGDSWTYEQYF

clone size: few
V gene: TRBV2
J gene: TRBJ1-5
D gene: TRBD1
CDR3 DNA: TGTGCCAGCAGTGAAGAGGACAGGAGGATTCAGCCCCAGCATTTT
CDR3 protein: CASSEEDRRIQPQHF

clone size: NA
V gene: TRBV7-2
J gene: TRBJ1-1
D gene: NA
CDR3 DNA: TGTGCCAGCAGCTTAAGGGGCAGGGACGCTTTCTTT
CDR3 protein: CASSLRGRDAFF

clone size: NA
V gene: TRBV20-1
J gene: TRBJ2-7
D gene: NA
CDR3 DNA: TGCAGTGCCATTACCTTCGGGGACACCTCGGTCGAGCAGTACTTC
CDR3 protein: CSAITFGDTSVEQYF

clone size: few
V gene: TRBV6-1
J gene: TRBJ2-7
D gene: NA
CDR3 DNA: TGTGCCAGCGGTTGGAGCAGCGACTACGAGCAGTACTTC
CDR3 protein: CASGWSSDYEQYF

clone size: few
V gene: TRBV5-1
J gene: TRBJ2-7
D gene: NA
CDR3 DNA: TGCGCCAGCAGCGGACAAGGGGGCGGCGGGGACGAGCAGTACTTC
CDR3 protein: CASSGQGGGGDEQYF

clone size: NA
V gene: TRBV18
J gene: TRBJ2-7
D gene: TRBD2
CDR3 DNA: TGTGCCAGCTCCCCTGGGCGGGAGCTCTACGAGCAGTACTTC
CDR3 protein: CASSPGRELYEQYF

clone size: NA
V gene: TRBV19
J gene: TRBJ2-1
D gene: TRBD2
CDR3 DNA: TGTGCCAGTAGTATCCCAACCGCGGGAGGGCCGTATGAGCAGTTCTTC
CDR3 protein: CASSIPTAGGPYEQFF

clone size: NA
V gene: TRBV3-1
J gene: TRBJ2-7
D gene: NA
CDR3 DNA: TGTGCCAGCAGCCAAGACCCGGACCGTCCCTACGAGCAGTACTTC
CDR3 protein: CASSQDPDRPYEQYF

clone size: NA
V gene: TRBV7-9
J gene: TRBJ2-1
D gene: NA
CDR3 DNA: TGTGCCAGCAGCCCCCCGGGGAGCGTATCAAATGAGCAGTTCTTC
CDR3 protein: CASSPPGSVSNEQFF

clone size: NA
V gene: TRBV20-1
J gene: TRBJ2-5
D gene: NA
CDR3 DNA: TGCAGTGCTAGAGATCCTCTTGGACCTAGTTACCAAGAGACCCAGTACTTC
CDR3 protein: CSARDPLGPSYQETQYF

clone size: NA
V gene: TRBV4-1
J gene: TRBJ2-2
D gene: NA
CDR3 DNA: TGCGCCAGCAGCCAAGATTCCCAGGGGCGAGGCGGGGAGCTGTTTTTT
CDR3 protein: CASSQDSQGRGGELFF

clone size: few
V gene: TRBV18
J gene: TRBJ2-7
D gene: TRBD1
CDR3 DNA: TGTGCCAGCTCTCATGACTCTGGGACAGGGGTCTACGAGCAGTACTTC
CDR3 protein: CASSHDSGTGVYEQYF

clone size: few
V gene: TRBV5-6
J gene: TRBJ1-5
D gene: NA
CDR3 DNA: TGTGCCAGCAGCTTGAAGCGAGGGGGAATAGGCAATCAGCCCCAGCATTTT
CDR3 protein: CASSLKRGGIGNQPQHF

clone size: NA
V gene: TRBV29-1
J gene: TRBJ1-1
D gene: TRBD1
CDR3 DNA: TGCAGCGTTGAGTACAGGGGGTCCACTGAAGCTTTCTTT
CDR3 protein: CSVEYRGSTEAFF

clone size: many
V gene: TRBV2
J gene: TRBJ1-5
D gene: TRBD1
CDR3 DNA: TGTGCCAGCTCAGGGGGCGGGCAGCCCCAGCATTTT
CDR3 protein: CASSGGGQPQHF

clone size: few
V gene: TRBV6-1
J gene: TRBJ1-1
D gene: NA
CDR3 DNA: TGTGCCAGCAGTGATGAAGACAGGAGAGACGGCACTGAAGCTTTCTTT
CDR3 protein: CASSDEDRRDGTEAFF

clone size: few
V gene: TRBV7-8
J gene: TRBJ1-1
D gene: NA
CDR3 DNA: TGTGCCAGCAGCTTAGCAGGGTCCAAGACTGAAGCTTTCTTT
CDR3 protein: CASSLAGSKTEAFF

clone size: NA
V gene: TRBV6-5
J gene: TRBJ2-7
D gene: NA
CDR3 DNA: TGTGCCAGCAGTCCCGTGGGGGGCGAGCAGTACTTC
CDR3 protein: CASSPVGGEQYF

clone size: many
V gene: TRBV29-1
J gene: TRBJ2-3
D gene: NA
CDR3 DNA: TGCAGCGTTGTAGCTCTTACAGATACGCAGTATTTT
CDR3 protein: CSVVALTDTQYF

clone size: NA
V gene: TRBV20-1
J gene: TRBJ1-5
D gene: TRBD1
CDR3 DNA: TGCAGTGCTGGTCAGGGGGGTCAGCCCCAGCATTTT
CDR3 protein: CSAGQGGQPQHF

clone size: many
V gene: TRBV5-4
J gene: TRBJ2-3
D gene: NA
CDR3 DNA: TGTGCCAGCAGCTTGGGCTCCAACACGGATACGCAGTATTTT
CDR3 protein: CASSLGSNTDTQYF

clone size: NA
V gene: TRBV11-1
J gene: TRBJ1-1
D gene: TRBD1
CDR3 DNA: TGTGCCAGCAGCCCACGACAGGGGGCCCGGAACACTGAAGCTTTCTTT
CDR3 protein: CASSPRQGARNTEAFF

clone size: many
V gene: TRBV5-5
J gene: TRBJ2-7
D gene: NA
CDR3 DNA: TGTGCCAGCAGTTATACAGGGGAGCAGTACTTC
CDR3 protein: CASSYTGEQYF

clone size: NA
V gene: TRBV3-1
J gene: TRBJ2-3
D gene: NA
CDR3 DNA: TGTGCCAGCAGTCAAGGGCGGCTTAGCACAGATACGCAGTATTTT
CDR3 protein: CASSQGRLSTDTQYF

clone size: NA
V gene: TRBV12-3/TRBV12-4
J gene: TRBJ2-1
D gene: TRBD1
CDR3 DNA: TGTGCCAGCAGTCCACCCGCCGGACAGGGGGTGGACAATGAGCAGTTCTTC
CDR3 protein: CASSPPAGQGVDNEQFF

clone size: NA
V gene: TRBV27
J gene: TRBJ1-4
D gene: TRBD1
CDR3 DNA: TGTGCCAGCAGCCAAACAGGGGGCGAAACTAATGAAAAACTGTTTTTT
CDR3 protein: CASSQTGGETNEKLFF

clone size: many
V gene: TRBV20-1
J gene: TRBJ2-3
D gene: NA
CDR3 DNA: TGCAGTGCTATAAGGAGAACAGATACGCAGTATTTT
CDR3 protein: CSAIRRTDTQYF

clone size: NA
V gene: TRBV6-1
J gene: TRBJ2-3
D gene: NA
CDR3 DNA: TGTGCCAGCAGGGGGCCGACTTTTCCCGAGGGGGATACGCAGTATTTT
CDR3 protein: CASRGPTFPEGDTQYF

clone size: NA
V gene: TRBV4-1
J gene: TRBJ2-1
D gene: NA
CDR3 DNA: TGCGCCAGCAGCCATGATATTTCCGGGACTCACATTTTAAATGAGCAGTTCTTC
CDR3 protein: CASSHDISGTHILNEQFF

clone size: many
V gene: TRBV5-1
J gene: TRBJ1-2
D gene: TRBD1
CDR3 DNA: TGCGCCAGCAGCGCCTGGACAGGTCGGGGTCGTCGTGGCTACACCTTC
CDR3 protein: CASSAWTGRGRRGYTF

clone size: few
V gene: TRBV20-1
J gene: TRBJ1-2
D gene: TRBD1
CDR3 DNA: TGCAGTGCTAGAACCGGGACAGGGAGTGGCTACACCTTC
CDR3 protein: CSARTGTGSGYTF

clone size: few
V gene: TRBV7-8
J gene: TRBJ2-3
D gene: NA
CDR3 DNA: TGTGCCAGCAGCTTAGACGGCAAAAGCACAGATACGCAGTATTTT
CDR3 protein: CASSLDGKSTDTQYF

clone size: many
V gene: TRBV6-5
J gene: TRBJ1-5
D gene: NA
CDR3 DNA: TGTGCCAGCAGTGAGACCTCGAGGCAGCCCCAGCATTTT
CDR3 protein: CASSETSRQPQHF

clone size: NA
V gene: TRBV9
J gene: TRBJ2-1
D gene: NA
CDR3 DNA: TGTGCCAGCAGCCCCCGGGGGGCTTTC
CDR3 protein: CASSPRGAF

clone size: NA
V gene: TRBV9
J gene: TRBJ2-1
D gene: NA
CDR3 DNA: TGTGCCAGCAGCCCTTCGGCGGGCTTCTCCTACAATGAGCAGTTCTTC
CDR3 protein: CASSPSAGFSYNEQFF

clone size: few
V gene: TRBV13
J gene: TRBJ2-7
D gene: TRBD2
CDR3 DNA: TGTGCCAGCAGCTCCCTCCCGGGAGGGCAAGAAGAGCAGTACTTC
CDR3 protein: CASSSLPGGQEEQYF

clone size: few
V gene: TRBV27
J gene: TRBJ1-1
D gene: NA
CDR3 DNA: TGTGCCAGCAGTTTATGGGGGAGGGGGGAATCTGGAGCTGAAGCTTTCTTT
CDR3 protein: CASSLWGRGESGAEAFF

clone size: NA
V gene: TRBV19
J gene: TRBJ2-1
D gene: NA
CDR3 DNA: TGTGCCAGTAGTATACAGGGTCGGGGTAGAAATGAGCAGTTCTTC
CDR3 protein: CASSIQGRGRNEQFF

clone size: NA
V gene: TRBV7-2
J gene: TRBJ2-2
D gene: TRBD2
CDR3 DNA: TGTGCCAGCAGCTCGGGACTAGCGGCTCACACCGGGGAGCTGTTTTTT
CDR3 protein: CASSSGLAAHTGELFF

clone size: many
V gene: TRBV2
J gene: TRBJ2-7
D gene: NA
CDR3 DNA: TGTGCCAGCAGTCCCGGGACCGACTCCTACGAGCAGTACTTC
CDR3 protein: CASSPGTDSYEQYF

clone size: NA
V gene: TRBV7-8
J gene: TRBJ1-1
D gene: NA
CDR3 DNA: TGTGCCAGCAGCTTATCATTCTGGGACACTGAAGCTTTCTTT
CDR3 protein: CASSLSFWDTEAFF

clone size: many
V gene: TRBV25-1
J gene: TRBJ2-4
D gene: NA
CDR3 DNA: TGTGCCAGCAGTTCCCAATGGGGGGAAGACATTCAGTACTTC
CDR3 protein: CASSSQWGEDIQYF